This TCR beta chain was sequenced in a study of cytomegalovirus exposure and HLA in healthy donors. Regarding the study as a whole: Researchers reported in a later analysis that common viral pathogens appeared linked to several top clusters. A further, later analysis showed that HLA-associated TCR beta chains (compared with equally common others) were more clonally expanded. After further analysis at a later stage, under 20,000 TCR beta sequences were associated with HLA alleles at 0.05 false discovery rate. For cytomegalovirus status, the classifier reportedly gave diagnoses with high specificity and sensitivity.

Use of 60 Vbeta and 13 Jbeta primers characterized the PCR. This table comes from immunoSEQ multiplex PCR, and its TCRdb copy is limited to in-frame clones, with some not included. The sample contains about 130,000 clones, 65% to 90% of which appear only once. Points on this clone: Its antigen remains unknown.

J lost 13 bases, V lost 4 bases, and 3 bases had no gene match. CDR3 length: 12 residues. The germline V gene encodes CDR1 MDHEN and CDR2 SYDVKM. The source of this sequence is a man aged 18 to 30 in good health and CMV-seronegative. The rearrangement uses TRBV28 and TRBJ1-6; 8 bases agree with TRBD1. Sample: PBMCs. The chain's CDR3 is CASSSQGGPLHF. CDR3 nucleotide sequence: TGTGCCAGCAGTTCACAGGGGGGTCCCCTCCACTTT.